The 17 T cell receptor beta chains presented below share a single source sample, sequenced in a study of blood T cells in healthy people across ages. Through a sample-barcoded 5' primer and a J-beta primer mix, a second PCR was run for roughly 6 to 11 cycles. From the 5' RACE reads, TCRdb called clonotypes with MiXCR, one entry per CDR3 protein. The sample includes 650,000 to 800,000 distinct CDR3 sequences, about 50% of them seen just once. Material for sequencing was blood. The receptors shown here come from a woman of 80 years or more in good health.

Points on this clonotype: A much larger clone sits a single nucleotide away, making a read error possible. The V call is TRBV20-1, the J call TRBJ2-5; a weak D match, TRBD2 (7 bases). The J call is uncertain, as TRBJ2-4 better fits the DNA end. The CDR3 has 14 amino acids. Germline CDR1 and CDR2: DFQATT and SNEGSKA (reference sequence). CDR3 DNA sequence: TGCAGTGCCGTGGCTTGGCGGGGGCAAAACATTCAGTACTTC. This gives the protein CSAVAWRGQNIQYF.

There are many counts of this clonotype. The rearrangement links TRBV7-8 to TRBJ2-6; a possible D gene is TRBD1 (6 bases). Germline CDR1 SGHVS, CDR2 FQNEAQ. V shed 4 bases and J shed 13 bases, with 14 bases lying between them. The CDR3 contains 13 residues. CDR3 sequence (DNA): TGTGCCAGCAGCTCAACGGAAGGACAGGTCCTGACTTTC. Its protein is CASSSTEGQVLTF.

Many counts were recorded for this clonotype. The rearrangement links TRBV29-1 to TRBJ2-7; D is uncertain. The V end lost 4 bases, the J end lost 0 bases, and 10 bases lay between the germline ends. CDR3 length: 13 amino acids. The germline V gene has CDR1 SQVTM and CDR2 ANQGSEA. CDR3 in DNA: TGCAGCGTTGTAAGCGCCTACTCCTACGAGCAGTACTTC. The encoded protein is CSVVSAYSYEQYF.

This chain connects TRBV10-3 to TRBJ1-6; D unresolved. Germline CDR1 ENHRY, CDR2 SYGVKD. This CDR3 region has 13 residues. V dropped 0 bases and J dropped 7 bases, with 4 bases sitting between them. The CDR3 nucleotides read TGTGCCATCAGTGAGTCTCCGAATTCACCCCTCCACTTT. Encoded protein: CAISESPNSPLHF.

This clonotype has ten or more counts. The rearrangement joins TRBV3-1 to TRBJ2-1; TRBD2 matches 11 bases. The V and J ends lost 2 bases and 5 bases, in that order; junction bases with no gene match: 11. CDR3 length equals 18 residues. Germline V CDR1 and CDR2: LGHDT, YNNKEL (reference sequence). CDR3 coding DNA: TGTGCCAGCAGCCAACCCGGGGCTAGCGGGGGGACAAACAATGAGCAGTTCTTC. Translated, it gives CASSQPGASGGTNNEQFF.

V is TRBV12-3 or TRBV12-4 and J is TRBJ2-5; D is possibly TRBD1 or TRBD2 (5 bases each). The germline V and J ends were trimmed by 5 bases and 4 bases, with 11 bases remaining between them. The CDR3 consists of 13 residues. This CDR3 is CASSPGTPETQYF. The CDR3 DNA reads TGTGCCAGCAGTCCCGGGACCCCAGAGACCCAGTACTTC.

The V gene is TRBV10-2, the J gene TRBJ2-3, with D perhaps TRBD2 (6 bases). V was trimmed by 6 bases and J by 0 bases, leaving 16 bases between them. The CDR3 is 16 residues long. Germline values: CDR1 WSHSY, CDR2 SAAADI. The CDR3 sequence is CASRGPAGISTDTQYF. The CDR3 coding sequence is TGCGCCAGCAGAGGACCAGCGGGTATTAGCACAGATACGCAGTATTTT.

This clonotype came up many times. The chain couples TRBV20-1 to TRBJ2-3, with 7 bases lining up with TRBD2. The CDR3 has 14 residues. Germline loops: CDR1 DFQATT, CDR2 SNEGSKA (reference sequence). Germline trimming cut 0 bases from V and 7 bases from J; bases unmatched to any gene: 7. The CDR3 DNA follows: TGCAGTGCTAGAGATGGGCGGGGGAAATATACGCAGTATTTT. Translating gives CSARDGRGKYTQYF.

A remark on this clonotype: This may be a read error: a much more frequent sequence differs by one nucleotide. The chain employs TRBV27 and TRBJ2-5; perhaps TRBD1 as D (5 bases). V was trimmed by 0 bases and J by 11 bases, leaving 16 bases between them. CDR3 length equals 14 residues. Per the germline V gene, CDR1 is MNHEY and CDR2 is SMNVEV (reference sequence). DNA for the CDR3: TGTGCCAGCAGTTTATCAACAGGTCACAATGAGCAGTACTTC. Amino acid sequence: CASSLSTGHNEQYF.

The chain has TRBV10-3 and TRBJ2-6; D ambiguous. The CDR3 is 12 amino acids. Trimming removed 0 bases from V and 13 bases from J, with 7 bases in between. CDR1 is ENHRY, CDR2 SYGVKD, per germline. CDR3 loop: CAISESGWVLTF. The CDR3 bases are TGTGCCATCAGTGAGTCCGGGTGGGTCCTGACTTTC.

The table lists this clonotype with a few counts. This CDR3 is CASSVRDSSYEQYF. The CDR3 DNA is TGTGCCAGCAGCGTACGCGACTCCTCCTACGAGCAGTACTTC. The genes are TRBV9 and TRBJ2-7; D uncertain. Germline V gene data show CDR1 as SGDLS and CDR2 as YYNGEE. The CDR3 totals 14 residues. V lost 1 base to trimming and J lost 0 bases, with 8 bases between them.

This clonotype was found many times. This sequence joins TRBV28 and TRBJ2-7; D may be TRBD1 (6 bases). Trimming stripped 6 bases from V and 1 base from J, with 13 bases between. Germline lookup yields CDR1 MDHEN and CDR2 SYDVKM. The CDR3 length is 14 residues. CDR3 sequence (DNA): TGTGCCAGCAGCTTAGGGACATCGTCCTACGAGCAGTACTTC. Its protein is CASSLGTSSYEQYF.

This clonotype was seen many times. The V gene is TRBV6-2 or TRBV6-3, the J gene TRBJ2-5, with D tentatively TRBD2 (7 bases). Germline assignment: CDR1 MNHEY and CDR2 SVGEGT. The CDR3 spans 15 residues. Trimming pared 4 bases from V and 6 bases from J, leaving 18 bases between. DNA for the CDR3: TGTGCCAGCAGTTGGGGGGGGGCAGGGCTAAAGACCCAGTACTTC. This codes for CASSWGGAGLKTQYF.

To note about this clonotype: A read error may be the cause here, since a much bigger clone is one base away. The rearrangement links TRBV28 to TRBJ2-1; 8 bases are a match to TRBD1. Germline loops: CDR1 MDHEN, CDR2 SYDVKM. This CDR3 has 17 amino acids. The CDR3 region is CANSTTTGVRAYNEQFF. CDR3 DNA: TGTGCCAACAGTACCACGACAGGGGTCCGTGCGTACAATGAGCAGTTCTTC.

This clonotype was observed many times. This chain uses TRBV30 with TRBJ2-6, with D unclear. V dropped 0 bases and J dropped 0 bases, with 6 bases sitting between them. This CDR3 is built from 15 residues. The germline gives CDR1 GTSNPN, CDR2 SVGIG (reference sequence). The CDR3 here is CAWSVHLSGANVLTF. The CDR3 bases are TGTGCCTGGAGTGTACACCTCTCTGGGGCCAACGTCCTGACTTTC.

The J gene is TRBJ2-5, the V gene TRBV28; D is undetermined. This CDR3 comprises 12 residues. Per the germline V gene, CDR1 is MDHEN and CDR2 is SYDVKM. V lost 8 bases to trimming and J lost 11 bases, with 18 bases between them. The CDR3 coding sequence is TGTGCCAGCGTTTTTGTGTCGGTGCAGCAGTACTTC. As protein: CASVFVSVQQYF.

Worth noting for this clonotype: One end of the junction fails to match germline, which may point to a read error. The DNA of the CDR3 is TGTGCCAGCAGAGAAGGACAGGGGACCGAGCAGTACTTC. Translating it yields CASREGQGTEQYF. The gene calls are TRBV6-1 and TRBJ2-5, with 9 bases aligning to TRBD1. Matching the DNA end better, TRBJ2-7 makes the J call doubtful. This CDR3 region has 13 residues. Germline loops: CDR1 MNHNS, CDR2 SASEGT.